The sequence of this T cell receptor (beta chain) was determined in a study of T cell repertoires and HLA-DP antigens. Study as a whole: Alloreactive CD4+ T cells targeted HLA-DP on transduced HeLa. Sorted CD137+CD4+ samples averaged 218.4 ng DNA; pre-culture CD4+ samples, about 1,200 ng.

Concerning this clone itself: As yet, its antigen is unknown.

This CDR3 spans 17 amino acids. Germline V CDR1 and CDR2: MGHRA, YSYEKL. V lost 4 bases and J lost 0; bases outside the gene matches: 9. The repertoire was sequenced with immunoSEQ multiplex PCR; TCRdb's copy has only in-frame clones and lacks some. The profile shows about 120,000 clones, 90% to 95% of them singletons. This clonotype was obtained from a woman aged 18-29 years in good health and CMV-seronegative. Sequenced input: CD4+ T cells from PBMCs. The chain carries TRBV4-1 and TRBJ2-1; 7 nucleotides agree with TRBD1. The chain's CDR3 is CASSLRGGSSSYNEQFF. Here the CDR3 DNA reads TGCGCCAGCAGCCTTCGAGGGGGCTCTAGCTCCTACAATGAGCAGTTCTTC.